This T cell receptor (beta chain) is from a study of neurological immune-mediated disorders. This clonotype appeared many times. No antigen is known for it. The CDR3 has 17 amino acids. Looked up from germline, CDR1 is ENHRY and CDR2 is SYGVKD. The V gene end was trimmed by 0 bases and the J gene end by 0 bases; junction bases not matched to a gene: 6. TCRdb reanalysed the 5' RACE reads using MiXCR and keeps one entry per CDR3 protein. The sample has about 22,000 distinct CDR3 sequences, under 11% seen once. Points from the study as a whole: HTLV-1-associated myelopathy had the most TCR clonal expansion, and multiple sclerosis had the least, less than healthy controls.

V gene TRBV10-3 combines with J gene TRBJ2-3; 7 nucleotides align to TRBD1. Input material: PBMCs. This clonotype was sampled from an older woman with HTLV-1-associated myelopathy (HAM/TSP). The CDR3 loop is CAISESRPGQSTDTQYF. The CDR3 nucleotides are TGTGCCATCAGTGAGTCTCGCCCGGGACAGAGCACAGATACGCAGTATTTT.